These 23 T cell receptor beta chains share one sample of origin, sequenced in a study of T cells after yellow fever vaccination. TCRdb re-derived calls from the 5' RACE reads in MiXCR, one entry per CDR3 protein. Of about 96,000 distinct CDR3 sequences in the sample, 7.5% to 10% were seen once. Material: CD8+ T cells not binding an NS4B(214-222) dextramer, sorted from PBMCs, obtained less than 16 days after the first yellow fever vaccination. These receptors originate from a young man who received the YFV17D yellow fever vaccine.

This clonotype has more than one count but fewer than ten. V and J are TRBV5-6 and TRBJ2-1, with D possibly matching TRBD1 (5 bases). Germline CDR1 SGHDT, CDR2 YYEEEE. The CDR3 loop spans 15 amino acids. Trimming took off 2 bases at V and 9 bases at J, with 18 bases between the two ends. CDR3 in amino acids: CASSFVTEPPGEQFF. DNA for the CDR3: TGTGCCAGCAGCTTCGTGACAGAACCACCGGGTGAGCAGTTCTTC.

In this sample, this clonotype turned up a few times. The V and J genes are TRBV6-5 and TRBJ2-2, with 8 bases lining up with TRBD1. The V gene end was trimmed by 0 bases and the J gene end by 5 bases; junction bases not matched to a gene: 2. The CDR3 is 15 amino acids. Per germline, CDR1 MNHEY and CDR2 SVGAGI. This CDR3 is CASSYSRTGTGELFF. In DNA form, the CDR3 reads TGTGCCAGCAGTTACTCTAGGACAGGGACCGGGGAGCTGTTTTTT.

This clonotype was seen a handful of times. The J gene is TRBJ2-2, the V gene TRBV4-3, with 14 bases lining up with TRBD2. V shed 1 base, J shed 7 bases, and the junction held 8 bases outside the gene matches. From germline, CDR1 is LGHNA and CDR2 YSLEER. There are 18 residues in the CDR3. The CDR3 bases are TGCGCCAGCAGCCAAGGGCCGACTAGCGGGGGGGCAGGCGGGGAGCTGTTTTTT. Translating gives CASSQGPTSGGAGGELFF.

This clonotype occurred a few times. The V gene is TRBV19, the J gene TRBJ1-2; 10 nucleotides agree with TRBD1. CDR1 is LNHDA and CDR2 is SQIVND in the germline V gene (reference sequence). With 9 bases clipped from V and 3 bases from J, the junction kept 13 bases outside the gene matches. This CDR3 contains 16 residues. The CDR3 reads CASRITGTGDYYGYTF. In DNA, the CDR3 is TGTGCCAGCAGAATAACCGGGACAGGGGATTACTATGGCTACACCTTC.

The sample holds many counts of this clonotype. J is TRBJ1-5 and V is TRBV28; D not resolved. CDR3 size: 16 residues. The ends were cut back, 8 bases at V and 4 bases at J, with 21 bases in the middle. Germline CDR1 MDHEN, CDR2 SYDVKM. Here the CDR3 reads CASLLSYRVFNQPQHF. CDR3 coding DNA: TGTGCCAGCCTCCTTTCGTACCGGGTCTTTAATCAGCCCCAGCATTTT.

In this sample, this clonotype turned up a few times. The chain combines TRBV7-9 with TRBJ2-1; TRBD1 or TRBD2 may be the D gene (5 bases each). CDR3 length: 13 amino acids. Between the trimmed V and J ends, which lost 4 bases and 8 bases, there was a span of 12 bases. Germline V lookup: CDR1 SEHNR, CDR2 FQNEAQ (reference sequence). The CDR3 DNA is TGTGCCAGCAGCTCCGGGGCGGGCGATGAGCAGTTCTTC. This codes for CASSSGAGDEQFF.

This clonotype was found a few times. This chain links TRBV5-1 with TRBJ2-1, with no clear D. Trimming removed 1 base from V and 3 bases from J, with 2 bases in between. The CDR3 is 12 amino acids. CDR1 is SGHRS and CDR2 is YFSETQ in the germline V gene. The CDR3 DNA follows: TGCGCCAGCAGCTTGATCTACAATGAGCAGTTCTTC. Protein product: CASSLIYNEQFF.

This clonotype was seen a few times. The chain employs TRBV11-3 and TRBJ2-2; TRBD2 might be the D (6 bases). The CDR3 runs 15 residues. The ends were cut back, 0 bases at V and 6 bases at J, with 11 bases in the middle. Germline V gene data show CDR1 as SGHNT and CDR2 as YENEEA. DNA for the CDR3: TGTGCCAGCAGCTTAGACGGAGCGGGCTCCGGGGAGCTGTTTTTT. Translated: CASSLDGAGSGELFF.

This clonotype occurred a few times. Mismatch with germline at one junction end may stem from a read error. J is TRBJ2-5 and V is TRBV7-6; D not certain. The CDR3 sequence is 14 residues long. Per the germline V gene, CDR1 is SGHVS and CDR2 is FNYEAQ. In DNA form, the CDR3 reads TGTGCCAGCAGCTTAGCTAGCTACCAGGAGACCCAGTACTTC. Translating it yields CASSLASYQETQYF.

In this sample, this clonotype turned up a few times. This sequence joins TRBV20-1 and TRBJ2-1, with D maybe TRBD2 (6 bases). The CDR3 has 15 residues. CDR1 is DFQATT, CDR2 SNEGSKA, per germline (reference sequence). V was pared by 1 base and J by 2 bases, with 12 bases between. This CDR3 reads CSARGGASAYNEQFF. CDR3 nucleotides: TGCAGTGCTAGAGGTGGGGCTAGCGCCTACAATGAGCAGTTCTTC.

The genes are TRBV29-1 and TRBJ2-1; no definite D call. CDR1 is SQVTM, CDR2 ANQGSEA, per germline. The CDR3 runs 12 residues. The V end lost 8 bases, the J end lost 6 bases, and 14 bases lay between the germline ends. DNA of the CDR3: TGCAGCTCTGAAAGTGATTTCAATGAGCAGTTCTTC. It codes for CSSESDFNEQFF.

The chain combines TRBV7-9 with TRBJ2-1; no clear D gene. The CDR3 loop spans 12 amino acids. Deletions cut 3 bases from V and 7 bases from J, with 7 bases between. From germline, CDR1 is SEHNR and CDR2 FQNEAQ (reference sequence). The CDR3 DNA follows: TGTGCCAGCAGCTTGTTTAGGAATGAGCAGTTCTTC. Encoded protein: CASSLFRNEQFF.

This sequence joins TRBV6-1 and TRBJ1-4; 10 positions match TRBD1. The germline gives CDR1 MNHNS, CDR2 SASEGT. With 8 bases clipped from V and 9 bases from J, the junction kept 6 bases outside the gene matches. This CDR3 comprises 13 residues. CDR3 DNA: TGTGCCAGCGCAGACAGGGGGCCAAAAAAACTGTTTTTT. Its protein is CASADRGPKKLFF.

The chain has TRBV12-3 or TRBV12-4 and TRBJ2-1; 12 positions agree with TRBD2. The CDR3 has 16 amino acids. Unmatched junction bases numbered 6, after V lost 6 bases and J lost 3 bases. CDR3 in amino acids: CASSQTSGGYYNEQFF. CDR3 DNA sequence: TGTGCCAGCAGCCAAACTAGCGGGGGGTACTACAATGAGCAGTTCTTC.

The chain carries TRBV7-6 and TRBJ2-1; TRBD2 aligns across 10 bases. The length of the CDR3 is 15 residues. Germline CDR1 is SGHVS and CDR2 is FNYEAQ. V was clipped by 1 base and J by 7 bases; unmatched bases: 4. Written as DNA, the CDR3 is TGTGCCAGCAGCTTAGTTAGCGGGGGGTTAAATGAGCAGTTCTTC. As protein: CASSLVSGGLNEQFF.

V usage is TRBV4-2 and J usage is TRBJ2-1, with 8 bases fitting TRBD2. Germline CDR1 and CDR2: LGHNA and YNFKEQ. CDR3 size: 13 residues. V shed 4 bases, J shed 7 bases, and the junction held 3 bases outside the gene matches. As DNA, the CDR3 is TGTGCCAGCAGCCCGGGGGGGCCAAATGAGCAGTTCTTC. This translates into CASSPGGPNEQFF.

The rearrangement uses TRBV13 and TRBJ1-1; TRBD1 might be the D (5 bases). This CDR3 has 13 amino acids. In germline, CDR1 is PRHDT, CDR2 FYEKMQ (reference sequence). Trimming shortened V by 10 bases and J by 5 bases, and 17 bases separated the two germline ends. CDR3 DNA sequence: TGTGCCACCGAACCGGGGGGTGGAACTGAAGCTTTCTTT. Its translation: CATEPGGGTEAFF.

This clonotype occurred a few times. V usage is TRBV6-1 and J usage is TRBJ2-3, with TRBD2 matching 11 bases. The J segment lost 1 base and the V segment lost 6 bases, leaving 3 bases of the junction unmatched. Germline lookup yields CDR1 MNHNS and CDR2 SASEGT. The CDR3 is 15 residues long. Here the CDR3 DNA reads TGTGCCAGCAGCGTACTAGCGGGGGGCACAGATACGCAGTATTTT. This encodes CASSVLAGGTDTQYF.

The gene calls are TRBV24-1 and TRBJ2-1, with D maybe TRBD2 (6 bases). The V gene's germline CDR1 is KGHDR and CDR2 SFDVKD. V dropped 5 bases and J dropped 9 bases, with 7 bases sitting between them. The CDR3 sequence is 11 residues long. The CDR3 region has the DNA TGTGCCACCAGTGTCGGGGGTGAGCAGTTCTTC. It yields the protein CATSVGGEQFF.

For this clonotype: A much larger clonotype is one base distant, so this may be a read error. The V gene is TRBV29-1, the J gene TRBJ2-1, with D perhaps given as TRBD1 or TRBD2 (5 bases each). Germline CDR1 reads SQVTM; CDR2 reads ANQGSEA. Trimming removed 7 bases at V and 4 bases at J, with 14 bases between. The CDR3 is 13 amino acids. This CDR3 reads CSGRRGRYNEQFF. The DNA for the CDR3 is TGCAGCGGTCGTAGGGGACGGTACAATGAGCAGTTCTTC.

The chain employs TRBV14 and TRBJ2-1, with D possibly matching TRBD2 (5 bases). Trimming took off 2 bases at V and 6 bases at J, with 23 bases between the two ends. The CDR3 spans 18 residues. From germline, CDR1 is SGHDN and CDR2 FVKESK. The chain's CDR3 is CASSQLQALGNSPNEQFF. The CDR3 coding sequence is TGTGCCAGCAGCCAACTTCAGGCACTAGGAAATAGTCCCAATGAGCAGTTCTTC.

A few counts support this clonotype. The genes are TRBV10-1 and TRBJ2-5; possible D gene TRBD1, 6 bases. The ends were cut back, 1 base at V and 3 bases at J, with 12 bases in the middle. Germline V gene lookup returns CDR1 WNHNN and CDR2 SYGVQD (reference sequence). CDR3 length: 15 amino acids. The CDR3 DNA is TGCGCCAGCAGTGAGTTGCCGGGACAAGAAGAGACCCAGTACTTC. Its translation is CASSELPGQEETQYF.

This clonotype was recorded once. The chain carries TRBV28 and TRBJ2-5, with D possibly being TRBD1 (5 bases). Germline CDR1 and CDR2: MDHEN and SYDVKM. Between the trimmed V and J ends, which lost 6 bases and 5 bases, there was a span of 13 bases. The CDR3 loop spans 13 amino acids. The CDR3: CASSPTAHETQYF. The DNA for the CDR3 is TGTGCCAGCAGCCCGACAGCTCACGAGACCCAGTACTTC.